The 26 T cell receptor beta chains below were found in one sample sequenced in a study of cytomegalovirus exposure and HLA in healthy donors. It was with 60 Vbeta and 13 Jbeta primers that the PCR ran. Sequenced by immunoSEQ multiplex PCR; TCRdb stores in-frame clones only, minus some. The sample includes 250,000 to 350,000 clones, over 70% of them seen just once. Sequences were obtained from PBMCs. These receptors were obtained from a girl aged 2 to 10 in good health and CMV-seronegative.

The chain couples TRBV6-5 to TRBJ1-1; tentative D call: TRBD1 (6 bases). Germline CDR1 MNHEY, CDR2 SVGAGI. The CDR3 runs to 15 residues. V lost 5 bases, J lost 0 bases, and 13 bases lay in between. The CDR3 spells CASSPRDMMNTEAFF. CDR3 coding DNA: TGTGCCAGCAGTCCCCGGGACATGATGAACACTGAAGCTTTCTTT.

V usage is TRBV6-4 and J usage is TRBJ1-1, with no clear D. This CDR3 spans 12 amino acids. Germline values: CDR1 MRHNA, CDR2 SNTAGT. V lost 6 bases and J lost 8, with 13 bases in between. CDR3 nucleotide sequence: TGTGCCAGCAGATCGGGTAGCGGGGAAGCTTTCTTT. It yields the protein CASRSGSGEAFF.

The V call is TRBV7-8, the J call TRBJ2-7; D not resolved. Trimming cost V 2 bases and J 3 bases, with 11 bases left between them. Per germline, CDR1 SGHVS and CDR2 FQNEAQ. There are 14 residues in the CDR3. The CDR3 reads CASSLSFEIYEQYF. The CDR3 nucleotides are TGTGCCAGCAGCTTATCTTTTGAGATCTACGAGCAGTACTTC.

This chain joins TRBV18 and TRBJ1-3; D is unresolved. CDR3 length equals 15 residues. Germline lookup yields CDR1 KGHSH and CDR2 LQKENI. V lost 3 bases and J lost 2, with 11 bases in between. This CDR3 reads CASSPTSGAGNTIYF. The CDR3 DNA reads TGTGCCAGCTCACCGACCTCCGGGGCTGGAAACACCATATATTTT.

This chain uses TRBV11-2 with TRBJ2-5; D is uncertain. The V gene lost 5 bases and the J gene lost 3 bases, with 10 bases spanning the gap. Germline V gene sequence: CDR1 SGHAT, CDR2 FQNNGV. The CDR3 extends over 13 amino acids. The CDR3 bases are TGTGCCAGCAGCCGCTATTTGAAAGAGACCCAGTACTTC. Translated: CASSRYLKETQYF.

The rearrangement links TRBV28 to TRBJ2-7; D perhaps matches TRBD1 (5 bases). Germline CDR1 MDHEN, CDR2 SYDVKM. The CDR3 length is 12 residues. V lost 6 bases and J 7 bases, leaving 13 bases between the germline ends. The CDR3 loop is CASSSNRLEQYF. CDR3 coding DNA: TGTGCCAGCAGCTCCAACAGGTTGGAGCAGTACTTC.

The rearrangement uses TRBV7-9 and TRBJ1-1; 9 positions match TRBD1. Germline trimming cut 4 bases from V and 4 bases from J; bases unmatched to any gene: 13. The CDR3 is 17 amino acids. Germline V gene lookup returns CDR1 SEHNR and CDR2 FQNEAQ (reference sequence). CDR3 in amino acids: CASSSPGQGDWGTEAFF. CDR3 coding DNA: TGTGCCAGCAGCTCCCCGGGACAGGGAGATTGGGGCACTGAAGCTTTCTTT.

This clone was seen only a few times. The rearrangement joins TRBV28 to TRBJ2-7, with D unresolved. The CDR3 contains 11 residues. CDR1 is MDHEN and CDR2 is SYDVKM in the germline V gene. Trimming left V 6 bases short and J 7 bases short, with 10 bases between. The CDR3 DNA is TGTGCCAGCAGGCTATACAGAGAGCAGTACTTC. It is translated as CASRLYREQYF.

CDR3 coding DNA: TGTGCCAGCAGCGTAGCAGTGGAGTCCTACGAGCAGTACTTC. This codes for CASSVAVESYEQYF. The rearrangement joins TRBV9 to TRBJ2-7; D gene unclear. Trimming took off 0 bases at V and 1 base at J, with 8 bases between the two ends. In germline, CDR1 is SGDLS, CDR2 YYNGEE. The CDR3 runs 14 residues.

The rearrangement joins TRBV5-4 to TRBJ1-5; perhaps TRBD1 as D (5 bases). V lost 0 bases, J lost 3 bases, and 7 bases lay in between. This CDR3 contains 14 residues. CDR1 is SGHNT and CDR2 is YYREEE in the germline V gene (reference sequence). The CDR3 region is CASSLGGANQPQHF. CDR3 DNA sequence: TGTGCCAGCAGCTTGGGTGGGGCCAATCAGCCCCAGCATTTT.

The chain combines TRBV12-5 with TRBJ2-7; D is unclear. Trimming left V 5 bases short and J 2 bases short, with 13 bases between. The CDR3 contains 14 residues. CDR1 and CDR2 from the germline V gene are LGHNT and FRNRAP. The CDR3 nucleotides are TGTGCTAGTGGTCCCCCGGGTCTCCCCTACGAGCAGTACTTC. Protein: CASGPPGLPYEQYF.

The V gene is TRBV9, the J gene TRBJ2-1, with 11 bases that match TRBD2. CDR1 and CDR2 from the germline V gene are SGDLS and YYNGEE. Trimming cost V 2 bases and J 9 bases; bases outside gene matches: 7. There are 15 residues in the CDR3. CDR3 DNA: TGTGCCAGCAGCGTTCTAGCGGGAGGATTCGTTGAGCAGTTCTTC. The encoded protein is CASSVLAGGFVEQFF. The full variable domain, completed using reference TRBV9 and TRBJ2-1, is DSGVTQTPKHLITATGQRVTLRCSPRSGDLSVYWYQQSLDQGLQFLIQYYNGEERAKGNILERFSAQQFPDLHSELNLSSLELGDSALYFCASSVLAGGFVEQFFGPGTRLTVL.

This clone was counted between two and nine times. The rearrangement joins TRBV7-9 to TRBJ1-1; no clear D gene. V was shortened by 3 bases and J by 6 bases, with 14 bases between the two germline ends. Germline V lookup: CDR1 SEHNR, CDR2 FQNEAQ (reference sequence). The CDR3 extends over 14 amino acids. CDR3 coding DNA: TGTGCCAGCAGCTTGGCACCCAGAGCGGCTGAAGCTTTCTTT. This gives the protein CASSLAPRAAEAFF.

The chain links TRBV27 to TRBJ1-5, with 8 bases fitting TRBD1. CDR1 MNHEY and CDR2 SMNVEV come from the germline V gene (reference sequence). The CDR3 extends over 16 amino acids. Unmatched junction bases numbered 6, after V lost 5 bases and J lost 0 bases. CDR3 in DNA: TGTGCCAGCAGTCCCCGACAGGGGAATAGCAATCAGCCCCAGCATTTT. Amino acid sequence: CASSPRQGNSNQPQHF.

The V gene is TRBV10-1, the J gene TRBJ1-2; 7 nucleotides line up with TRBD1. CDR1 WNHNN and CDR2 SYGVQD come from the germline V gene (reference sequence). This CDR3 has 14 residues. The J segment lost 4 bases and the V segment lost 3 bases, leaving 5 bases of the junction unmatched. This CDR3 is CASSEWGQSYGYTF. CDR3 nucleotides: TGCGCCAGCAGTGAATGGGGACAGAGCTATGGCTACACCTTC.

This chain uses TRBV7-6 with TRBJ2-1; D is possibly TRBD2 (7 bases). This CDR3 contains 15 residues. Trimming removed 1 base from V and 8 bases from J, with 15 bases in between. CDR1 SGHVS and CDR2 FNYEAQ come from the germline V gene. The CDR3 nucleotides read TGTGCCAGCAGCTTAGTGGGGGGGGGCGGCCATGAGCAGTTCTTC. Its protein product is CASSLVGGGGHEQFF.

The chain is built from TRBV5-1 and TRBJ2-7, with 9 bases lining up with TRBD1. The CDR3 spans 13 residues. Germline V gene lookup returns CDR1 SGHRS and CDR2 YFSETQ. With 4 bases clipped from V and 4 bases from J, the junction kept 3 bases outside the gene matches. The CDR3 DNA is TGCGCCAGCAGCAGCGACAGGGGGTACGAGCAGTACTTC. Its translation: CASSSDRGYEQYF.

The rearrangement links TRBV11-2 to TRBJ1-2; the match to TRBD1 covers 9 bases. The germline V gene has CDR1 SGHAT and CDR2 FQNNGV. V was clipped by 3 bases and J by 0 bases; unmatched bases: 11. CDR3 length: 18 residues. This CDR3 reads CASSLLPGQGDANYGYTF. The CDR3 region has the DNA TGTGCCAGCAGCTTGTTACCGGGACAGGGCGACGCTAACTATGGCTACACCTTC.

This chain's CDR3 is CASSQVRKETQYF. CDR3 DNA: TGCGCCAGCAGCCAGGTCAGAAAAGAGACCCAGTACTTC. The rearrangement uses TRBV4-1 and TRBJ2-5, with D uncertain. Germline loops: CDR1 MGHRA, CDR2 YSYEKL. This CDR3 region has 13 residues. The V end was cut by 3 bases, the J end by 3 bases, with 8 bases between.

This clone was seen only a few times. The rearrangement joins TRBV20-1 to TRBJ2-7; D is ambiguous. Germline CDR1 DFQATT, CDR2 SNEGSKA (reference sequence). The CDR3 is 11 residues long. Trimming left V 4 bases short and J 3 bases short, with 7 bases between. This chain's CDR3 is CSANNGYEQYF. CDR3 nucleotides: TGCAGTGCTAATAACGGCTACGAGCAGTACTTC.

The rearrangement joins TRBV14 to TRBJ1-1; 9 bases match TRBD1. The J segment lost 6 bases and the V segment lost 1 base, leaving 6 bases of the junction unmatched. The germline V gene encodes CDR1 SGHDN and CDR2 FVKESK. The length of the CDR3 is 15 residues. The CDR3 bases are TGTGCCAGCAGCCAAGTCCGGGACAGGGTCTCTGAAGCTTTCTTT. As protein: CASSQVRDRVSEAFF.

The rearrangement uses TRBV27 and TRBJ2-7, with a possible D match to TRBD1 (6 bases). V was cut by 5 bases and J by 3 bases, with 11 bases left in between. The CDR3 extends over 13 amino acids. The germline gives CDR1 MNHEY, CDR2 SMNVEV (reference sequence). Here the CDR3 DNA reads TGTGCCAGCAGTCCGCGGACAGACTACGAGCAGTACTTC. Its translation is CASSPRTDYEQYF.

This clone was observed a few times. The chain has TRBV14 and TRBJ2-1; 8 positions agree with TRBD1. Per germline, CDR1 SGHDN and CDR2 FVKESK. This CDR3 spans 15 amino acids. J was trimmed by 8 bases and V by 7 bases; bases with no gene match: 13. CDR3 loop: CASNQVGQGRDEQFF. CDR3 DNA: TGTGCCAGCAACCAGGTTGGACAGGGAAGGGATGAGCAGTTCTTC.

This clone was found a few times. The rearrangement uses TRBV6-1 and TRBJ2-1; D call uncertain. V was clipped by 8 bases and J by 5 bases, with 10 bases between them. Germline CDR1 is MNHNS and CDR2 is SASEGT. This CDR3 is 12 amino acids long. CDR3 DNA: TGTGCCAGCGCCCAGGATCACAATGAGCAGTTCTTC. Its translation: CASAQDHNEQFF.

The chain links TRBV11-2 to TRBJ2-7; D unresolved. The CDR3 extends over 15 amino acids. Germline V gene data show CDR1 as SGHAT and CDR2 as FQNNGV. Trimming left V 0 bases short and J 3 bases short, with 12 bases between. The CDR3 DNA reads as TGTGCCAGCAGCTTAGATCCCGTACTTTTCTACGAGCAGTACTTC. Residues: CASSLDPVLFYEQYF.

The chain employs TRBV4-1 and TRBJ2-5; 11 nucleotides agree with TRBD1. Germline CDR1 is MGHRA and CDR2 is YSYEKL. Unmatched junction bases numbered 12, after V lost 2 bases and J lost 7 bases. The length of the CDR3 is 17 residues. This CDR3 reads CASSQTNPRTGGRTQYF. The CDR3 DNA sequence: TGCGCCAGCAGCCAAACTAATCCCAGGACAGGGGGCAGGACCCAGTACTTC.